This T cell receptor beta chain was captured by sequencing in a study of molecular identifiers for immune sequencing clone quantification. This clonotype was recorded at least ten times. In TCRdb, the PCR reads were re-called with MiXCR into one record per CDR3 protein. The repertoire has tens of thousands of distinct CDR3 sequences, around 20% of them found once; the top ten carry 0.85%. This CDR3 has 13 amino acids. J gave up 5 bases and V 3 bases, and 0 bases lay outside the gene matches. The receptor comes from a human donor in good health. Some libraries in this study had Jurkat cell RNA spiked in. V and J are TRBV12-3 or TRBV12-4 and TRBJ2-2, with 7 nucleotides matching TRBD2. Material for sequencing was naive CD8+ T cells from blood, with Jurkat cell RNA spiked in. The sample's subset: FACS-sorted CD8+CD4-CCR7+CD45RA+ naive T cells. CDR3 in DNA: TGTGCCAGCAGTTTCGGGGGGACCGGGGAGCTGTTTTTT. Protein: CASSFGGTGELFF.